The present entry profiles one TCR beta chain with its context. This sample is part of a study of blood T cell repertoires in COVID-19. Study context: The United States, Italy and Spain provided the acute and convalescent COVID-19 samples. Nucleic acid was either cDNA or gDNA, and it came from T cells, B-cell-depleted T cells, or PBMCs.

Per the study methods: Counts of nucleated cells, estimated from reference gene primer amplification, were obtained. Method: immunoSEQ multiplex PCR; TCRdb's copy keeps in-frame clones and lacks some. From that table come the V and J calls and clone size; the DNA was used to work out D and trimming. Here the sample spans more than 200,000 clones, approximately 82% being singletons. Deletions cut 0 bases from V and 4 bases from J, with 16 bases between. Germline assignment: CDR1 SGHKS and CDR2 YYEKEE (reference sequence). The CDR3 covers 16 residues. Material for sequencing was peripheral blood. This chain joins TRBV5-5 and TRBJ2-5; weak D call: TRBD2 (5 bases). The clonotype was recovered from a man in his forties with active or convalescent COVID-19. CDR3 protein: CASSLDFERARETQYF. In DNA form, the CDR3 reads TGTGCCAGCAGCTTGGATTTCGAGAGGGCCAGAGAGACCCAGTACTTC.